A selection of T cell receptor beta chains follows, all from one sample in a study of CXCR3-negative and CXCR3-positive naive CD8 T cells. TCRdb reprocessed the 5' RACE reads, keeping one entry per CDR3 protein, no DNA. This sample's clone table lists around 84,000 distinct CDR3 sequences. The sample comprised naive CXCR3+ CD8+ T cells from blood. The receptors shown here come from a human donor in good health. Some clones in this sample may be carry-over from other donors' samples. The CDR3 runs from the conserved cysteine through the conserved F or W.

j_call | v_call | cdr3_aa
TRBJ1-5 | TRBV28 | CASSPGTYASNQPQHF
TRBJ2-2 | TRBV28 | CASSPPASWNTGELFF
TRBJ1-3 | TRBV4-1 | CASSQELQTGNTIYF
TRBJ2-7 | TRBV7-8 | CASSDRGLRSYEQYF
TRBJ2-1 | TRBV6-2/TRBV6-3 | CASTGGRGSYNEQFF
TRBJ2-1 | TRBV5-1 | CASSRGAAAGNEQFF
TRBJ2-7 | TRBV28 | CASSLWLDSAYEQYF
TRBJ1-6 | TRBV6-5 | CASSTGLGSPLHF
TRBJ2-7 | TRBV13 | CASSLDPHEQYF
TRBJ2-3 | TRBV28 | CASSLEVGEDTQYF
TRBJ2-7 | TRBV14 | CASSQGTGPLYEQYF
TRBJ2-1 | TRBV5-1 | CASSLAGVKYNEQFF
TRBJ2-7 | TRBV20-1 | CSAREWASYEQYF
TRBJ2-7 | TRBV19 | CASSSSLGQEAYEQYF
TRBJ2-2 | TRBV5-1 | CASSFKLDDTGELFF
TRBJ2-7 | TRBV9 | CASSVDGQGEQYF
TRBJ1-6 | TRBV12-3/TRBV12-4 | CASSFRRVGNSPLHF
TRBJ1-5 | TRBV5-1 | CASNPGASPYSNQPQHF
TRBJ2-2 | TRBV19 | CASNTGQGASGELFF
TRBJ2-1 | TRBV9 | CASNSLGAEQFF
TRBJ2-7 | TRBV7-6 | CASSLGTSGLYEQYF
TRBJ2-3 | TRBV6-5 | CASSYSSGGDTQYF
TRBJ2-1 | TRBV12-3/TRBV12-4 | CASSPTGREQFF
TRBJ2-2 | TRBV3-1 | CASSHEAGDYTGELFF
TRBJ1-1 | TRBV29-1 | CSVLVRMDTEAFF
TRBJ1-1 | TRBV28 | CASSFLNRMNTEAFF
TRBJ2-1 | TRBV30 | CACLGLAGGQEFF
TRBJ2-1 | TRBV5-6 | CASSLEEEPLYNEQFF
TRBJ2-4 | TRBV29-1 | CSPTDSLVAKNIQYF
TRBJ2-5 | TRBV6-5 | CASTVNYGETQYF
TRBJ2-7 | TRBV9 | CASSVSVSSSYEQYF